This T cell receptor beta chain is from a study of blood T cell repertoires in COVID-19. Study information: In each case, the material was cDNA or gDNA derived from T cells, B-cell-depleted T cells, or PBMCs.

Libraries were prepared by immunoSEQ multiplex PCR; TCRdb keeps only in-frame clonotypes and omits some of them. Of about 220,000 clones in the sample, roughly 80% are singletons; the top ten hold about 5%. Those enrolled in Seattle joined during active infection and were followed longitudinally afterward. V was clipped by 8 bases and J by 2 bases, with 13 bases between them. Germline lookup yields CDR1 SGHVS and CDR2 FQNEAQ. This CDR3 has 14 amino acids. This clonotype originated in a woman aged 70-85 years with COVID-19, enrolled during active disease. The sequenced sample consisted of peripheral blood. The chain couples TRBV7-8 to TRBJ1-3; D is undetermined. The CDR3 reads CASGSGKAGNTIYF. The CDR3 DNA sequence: TGTGCCAGCGGGTCGGGGAAAGCTGGAAACACCATATATTTT.